This T cell receptor beta chain was found in a study of blood T cell repertoires in COVID-19. Across the study: There were acute and convalescent COVID-19 samples, and they came from the United States, Italy and Spain. From T cells, B-cell-depleted T cells, or PBMCs came the material, which was cDNA or gDNA.

Trimming cost V 0 bases and J 6 bases, with 8 bases left between them. This CDR3 spans 13 amino acids. Germline CDR1 is MNHEY and CDR2 is SVGEGT. Methods used by the authors: Reference gene primer amplification gave nucleated cell count estimates. Assay: immunoSEQ multiplex PCR; the TCRdb copy retains only in-frame clones and omits some. For V, J and clone size, that table is used; D and trimming come from the DNA. The data contain under 300,000 clones, around 84% of them singletons. This chain uses TRBV6-2 or TRBV6-3 with TRBJ1-2; TRBD1 is a possible D gene (5 bases). The clonotype comes from a woman aged 18-30 years with acute or convalescent COVID-19. The specimen was peripheral blood. The CDR3 nucleotides read TGTGCCAGCAGTTACTCAGGGGCGGATGGCTACACCTTC. It is translated as CASSYSGADGYTF.